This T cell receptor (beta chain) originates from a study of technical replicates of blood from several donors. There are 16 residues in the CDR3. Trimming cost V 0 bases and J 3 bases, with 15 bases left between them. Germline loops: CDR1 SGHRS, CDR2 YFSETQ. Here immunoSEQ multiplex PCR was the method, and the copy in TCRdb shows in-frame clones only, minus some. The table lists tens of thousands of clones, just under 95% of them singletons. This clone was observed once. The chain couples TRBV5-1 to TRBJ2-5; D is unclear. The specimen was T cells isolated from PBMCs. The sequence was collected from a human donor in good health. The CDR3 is CASSLDSQALKETQYF. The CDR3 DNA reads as TGCGCCAGCAGCTTGGACTCCCAGGCCCTCAAAGAGACCCAGTACTTC.